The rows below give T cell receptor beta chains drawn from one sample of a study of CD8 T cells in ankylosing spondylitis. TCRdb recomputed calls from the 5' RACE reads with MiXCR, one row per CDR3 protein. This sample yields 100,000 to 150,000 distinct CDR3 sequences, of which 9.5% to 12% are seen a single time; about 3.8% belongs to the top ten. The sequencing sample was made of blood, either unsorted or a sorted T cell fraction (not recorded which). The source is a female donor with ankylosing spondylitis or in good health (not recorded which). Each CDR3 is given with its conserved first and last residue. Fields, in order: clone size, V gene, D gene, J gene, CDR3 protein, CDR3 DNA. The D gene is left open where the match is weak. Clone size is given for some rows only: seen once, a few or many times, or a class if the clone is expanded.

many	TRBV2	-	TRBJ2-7	CASWELNEQYF	TGTGCCAGCTGGGAGTTGAACGAGCAGTACTTC
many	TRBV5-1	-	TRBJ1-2	CASSLDIWSGYTF	TGCGCCAGCAGCTTGGACATCTGGTCTGGCTACACCTTC
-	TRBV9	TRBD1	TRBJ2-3	CASSAGTGEGSTQYF	TGTGCCAGCAGCGCGGGGACAGGGGAAGGGTCTACGCAGTATTTT
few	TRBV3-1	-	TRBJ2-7	CASSHPEWGAYEQYF	TGTGCCAGCAGCCACCCAGAGTGGGGGGCCTACGAGCAGTACTTC
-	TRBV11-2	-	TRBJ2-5	CASSARGGLGQYF	TGTGCCAGCAGCGCAAGAGGAGGTTTAGGCCAGTACTTC
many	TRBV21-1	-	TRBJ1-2	CASSKGLDGYTF	TGTGCCAGCAGCAAGGGACTGGATGGCTACACCTTC
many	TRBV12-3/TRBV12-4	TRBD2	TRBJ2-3	CASSPAVTSVGTDTQYF	TGTGCCAGCAGTCCGGCCGTGACTAGCGTCGGCACAGATACGCAGTATTTT
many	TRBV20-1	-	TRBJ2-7	CSASGLFRTYEQYF	TGCAGTGCTAGCGGACTTTTTAGAACCTACGAGCAGTACTTC
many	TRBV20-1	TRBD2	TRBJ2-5	CSAHLAGVEETQYF	TGCAGTGCTCATCTAGCGGGAGTGGAAGAGACCCAGTACTTC
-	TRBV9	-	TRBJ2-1	CASSVSGSSYNEQFF	TGTGCCAGCAGCGTCTCAGGCAGCTCCTACAATGAGCAGTTCTTC
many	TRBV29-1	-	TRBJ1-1	CSVVWEFNTEAFF	TGCAGCGTTGTATGGGAGTTTAACACTGAAGCTTTCTTT
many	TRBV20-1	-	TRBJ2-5	CSASVRGQETQYF	TGCAGTGCTAGTGTCAGGGGCCAAGAGACCCAGTACTTC
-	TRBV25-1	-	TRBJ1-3	CASSAPFHSGNTIYF	TGTGCCAGCAGTGCCCCGTTCCATTCTGGAAACACCATATATTTT
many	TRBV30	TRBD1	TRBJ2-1	CAWSETGGSGNEQFF	TGTGCCTGGAGTGAGACAGGGGGATCGGGGAATGAGCAGTTCTTC
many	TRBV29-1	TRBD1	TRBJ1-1	CSAAKQGRAEAFF	TGCAGCGCAGCTAAACAGGGGAGGGCTGAAGCTTTCTTT
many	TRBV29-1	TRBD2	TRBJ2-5	CSVGTSGEETQYF	TGCAGCGTTGGAACTAGCGGGGAAGAGACCCAGTACTTC
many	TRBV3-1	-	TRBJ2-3	CASSHRTPTSTDTQYF	TGTGCCAGCAGCCACCGGACACCCACTAGCACAGATACGCAGTATTTT
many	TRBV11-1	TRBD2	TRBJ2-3	CASSFGLAGDTSTDTQYF	TGTGCCAGCAGCTTTGGACTAGCGGGGGATACTAGCACAGATACGCAGTATTTT
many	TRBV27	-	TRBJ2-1	CASGKLNYNEQFF	TGTGCCAGCGGTAAACTAAATTACAATGAGCAGTTCTTC
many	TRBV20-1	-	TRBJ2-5	CSASETPQPGPQETQYF	TGCAGTGCTAGCGAAACCCCTCAACCGGGTCCTCAAGAGACCCAGTACTTC
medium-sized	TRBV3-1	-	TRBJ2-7	CASSQGGYLSYEQYF	TGTGCCAGCAGCCAGGGTGGGTACCTTTCCTACGAGCAGTACTTC
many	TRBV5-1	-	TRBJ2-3	CASSFEPLTDTQYF	TGCGCCAGCAGCTTCGAGCCGCTCACAGATACGCAGTATTTT
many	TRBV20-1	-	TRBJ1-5	CSASPQPQHF	TGCAGTGCTAGTCCCCAGCCCCAGCATTTT
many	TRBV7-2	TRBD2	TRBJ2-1	CASSLYGLAVNEQFF	TGTGCCAGCAGCTTATACGGACTAGCCGTAAATGAGCAGTTCTTC
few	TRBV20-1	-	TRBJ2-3	CSALPATAQYF	TGCAGTGCTCTACCAGCCACCGCGCAGTATTTT
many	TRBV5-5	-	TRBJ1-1	CASSLGDKTEAFF	TGTGCCAGCAGCTTGGGCGATAAGACTGAAGCTTTCTTT
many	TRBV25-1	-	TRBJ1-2	CASSESPLGSYGYTF	TGTGCCAGCAGTGAATCGCCCCTGGGGAGTTATGGCTACACCTTC
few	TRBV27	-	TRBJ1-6	CASSLGDPDSPLHF	TGTGCCAGCAGTTTAGGGGACCCAGATTCACCCCTCCACTTT
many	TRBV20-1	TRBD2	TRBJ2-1	CSARDPSGGKYEQFF	TGCAGTGCTAGAGATCCCAGCGGGGGGAAGTATGAGCAGTTCTTC
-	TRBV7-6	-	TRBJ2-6	CASSLADSGANVLTF	TGTGCCAGCAGCTTAGCTGACTCTGGGGCCAACGTCCTGACTTTC
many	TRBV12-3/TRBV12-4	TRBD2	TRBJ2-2	CASSIPSAGPNTGELFF	TGTGCCAGCAGCATACCCTCAGCGGGGCCGAACACCGGGGAGCTGTTTTTT
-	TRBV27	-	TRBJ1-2	CASSSLSGSYGYTF	TGTGCCAGCAGTTCTCTCTCAGGGTCCTATGGCTACACCTTC
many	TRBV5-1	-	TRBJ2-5	CASSLSAGQETQYF	TGCGCCAGCAGCTTGAGCGCAGGGCAAGAGACCCAGTACTTC
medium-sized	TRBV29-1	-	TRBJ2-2	CSVVLGAFVGELFF	TGCAGCGTTGTCCTAGGGGCGTTCGTCGGGGAGCTGTTTTTT
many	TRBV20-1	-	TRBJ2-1	CSARDLSGPAWGEQFF	TGCAGTGCTAGAGATCTGAGCGGGCCTGCTTGGGGGGAGCAGTTCTTC
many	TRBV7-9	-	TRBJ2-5	CASSPGTGPWETQYF	TGTGCCAGCAGCCCCGGCACAGGCCCTTGGGAGACCCAGTACTTC
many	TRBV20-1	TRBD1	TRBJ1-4	CRVTGGAGANEKLFF	TGCAGGGTTACAGGGGGCGCCGGGGCTAATGAAAAACTGTTTTTT
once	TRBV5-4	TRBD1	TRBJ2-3	CASSSSRDRAGTDTQYF	TGTGCCAGCAGCTCGTCCCGGGACAGGGCTGGTACAGATACGCAGTATTTT
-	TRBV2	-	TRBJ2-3	CASSELRDTQYF	TGTGCCAGCAGTGAACTCCGAGATACGCAGTATTTT
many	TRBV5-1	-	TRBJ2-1	CASSMPSNEQFF	TGCGCCAGCAGCATGCCCAGCAATGAGCAGTTCTTC
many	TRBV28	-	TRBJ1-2	CASSFNRADGYTF	TGTGCCAGCAGTTTTAACAGGGCTGATGGCTACACCTTC
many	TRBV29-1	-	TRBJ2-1	CSVEPPWGSQYNEQFF	TGCAGCGTCGAACCTCCCTGGGGATCGCAATACAATGAGCAGTTCTTC
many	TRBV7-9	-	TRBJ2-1	CASSQGASGEYNEQFF	TGTGCCAGCAGCCAGGGGGCTAGCGGAGAATACAATGAGCAGTTCTTC
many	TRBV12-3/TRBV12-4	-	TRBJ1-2	CASSPRGGGDGYTF	TGTGCCAGCAGCCCGAGGGGGGGCGGAGATGGCTACACCTTC
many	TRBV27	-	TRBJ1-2	CASTHGPRHGYTF	TGTGCCAGCACCCATGGACCCCGGCATGGCTACACCTTC
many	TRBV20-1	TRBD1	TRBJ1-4	CSAQQGAGEKLFF	TGCAGTGCTCAACAGGGGGCAGGTGAAAAACTGTTTTTT
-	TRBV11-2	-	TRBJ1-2	CASSPAGTTGGYTF	TGTGCCAGCAGTCCGGCGGGAACGACGGGTGGCTACACCTTC
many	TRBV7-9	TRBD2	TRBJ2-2	CASSTPGLAGKTGELFF	TGTGCCAGCAGCACCCCGGGACTAGCGGGGAAGACCGGGGAGCTGTTTTTT
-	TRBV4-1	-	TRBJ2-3	CASSQVHGSTQYF	TGCGCCAGCAGCCAGGTCCACGGTTCTACGCAGTATTTT
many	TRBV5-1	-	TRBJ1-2	CASSADRRYGYTF	TGCGCCAGCAGCGCGGACCGACGGTATGGCTACACCTTC